This TCR beta chain stems from a study of T cell clonotyping in hematopoietic cell transplantation. With V trimmed by 7 bases and J by 4 bases, 9 bases remained unmatched. This CDR3 spans 14 amino acids. The germline V gene encodes CDR1 LNHDA and CDR2 SQIVND (reference sequence). Study results and caveats: At the given depth, recipient repertoires were over 95% de novo clonotypes. Recipient TCR diversity dropped after transplant; expanded clonotypes rose from day 30 to 180.

TCRdb keeps only in-frame clones here, not all; method: immunoSEQ multiplex PCR. The data contain 4,000 to 4,500 clones, approximately 93% of them seen just once; the ten biggest clones take up around 5.3%. Remarks on this clone: No antigen is known for it.

Blood collection times were about day -28 and days 30, 100, 180 posttransplant. Material: peripheral blood mononuclear cells, obtained 30 days after allogeneic stem cell transplant. The source is a male patient between 65 and 79 years old who had an allogeneic stem cell transplant from an unrelated donor, so T cells may come from the graft donor. Some clones in this sample may be carry-over from other donors' samples. The chain recombines TRBV19 with TRBJ2-7; 8 bases map to TRBD2. The CDR3 DNA follows: TGTGCCAGTACCCCGGGACTAGGATATTACGAGCAGTACTTC. Protein product: CASTPGLGYYEQYF.